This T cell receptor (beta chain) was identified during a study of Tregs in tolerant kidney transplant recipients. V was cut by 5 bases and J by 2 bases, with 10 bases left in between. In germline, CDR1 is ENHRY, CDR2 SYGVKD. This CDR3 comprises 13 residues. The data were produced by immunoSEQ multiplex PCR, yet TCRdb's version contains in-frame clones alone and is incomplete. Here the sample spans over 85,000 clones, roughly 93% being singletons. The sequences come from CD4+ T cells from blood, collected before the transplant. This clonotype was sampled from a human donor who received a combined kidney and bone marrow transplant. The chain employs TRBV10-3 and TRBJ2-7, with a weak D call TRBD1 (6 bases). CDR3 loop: CAISRDKPYEQYF. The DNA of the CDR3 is TGTGCCATCAGTAGGGACAAGCCCTACGAGCAGTACTTC.